One and the same sample provided the 15 T cell receptor beta chains below, sequenced in a study of CD8 T cells in ankylosing spondylitis. TCRdb called the 5' RACE reads again in MiXCR, with one record for every CDR3 protein. The sample has approximately 250,000 distinct CDR3 sequences; approximately 10% are singletons. The sequenced sample consisted of blood, either unsorted or a sorted T cell fraction (not recorded which). Receptors originate from a male donor with ankylosing spondylitis or in good health (not recorded which).

This clonotype was picked up many times. The chain uses TRBV5-6 and TRBJ2-7, with D possibly TRBD2 on 7 matching bases. CDR1 and CDR2 (germline): SGHDT, YYEEEE. With 4 bases removed from V and 0 bases from J, the gap between germline ends came to 14 bases. The CDR3 sequence is 15 residues long. The CDR3 DNA reads as TGTGCCAGCAGCGGGGGGGCAGCTAACTCCTACGAGCAGTACTTC. It encodes CASSGGAANSYEQYF.

This clonotype was seen at least ten times. V usage is TRBV15 and J usage is TRBJ1-1, with a tentative D call TRBD1 (5 bases). CDR3 length: 12 residues. Germline values: CDR1 LNHNV, CDR2 YYDKDF (reference sequence). V lost 5 bases, J lost 9 bases, and 13 bases lay in between. The CDR3 nucleotides read TGTGCCACCAGCTTAGACAGATTCCAAGCTTTCTTT. This gives the protein CATSLDRFQAFF.

The rearrangement uses TRBV11-3 and TRBJ1-2, with a weak D call TRBD1 (5 bases). The germline CDR1 and CDR2 sequences are SGHNT and YENEEA. V gave up 3 bases and J gave up 3 bases, with 14 bases separating them. The CDR3 is 15 residues long. The CDR3 protein is CASSLGTSPYYGYTF. For the CDR3, the DNA is TGTGCCAGCAGCTTGGGGACTTCCCCTTACTATGGCTACACCTTC.

The chain carries TRBV10-1 and TRBJ2-7, with D tentatively TRBD1 (6 bases). Germline CDR1 is WNHNN and CDR2 is SYGVQD (reference sequence). CDR3 length equals 14 residues. Trimming removed 2 bases from V and 3 bases from J, with 11 bases in between. Here the CDR3 DNA reads TGCGCCAGCAGTGAGACCCTAGGGGGCTACGAGCAGTACTTC. Its translation is CASSETLGGYEQYF.

A word on this clonotype: An end of the junction does not agree with germline; a read error may underlie this. This chain connects TRBV2 to TRBJ2-3; no firm D call. Germline V lookup: CDR1 SNHLY, CDR2 FYNNEI. This CDR3 spans 11 amino acids. The CDR3 region is CVSTGTDTQYF. CDR3 nucleotides: TGTGTCAGCACTGGCACAGATACGCAGTATTTT.

There are many counts of this clonotype. The chain links TRBV30 to TRBJ1-5, with D unclear. The CDR3 is made up of 14 amino acids. V was pared by 0 bases and J by 6 bases, with 12 bases between. Per germline, CDR1 GTSNPN and CDR2 SVGIG (reference sequence). The CDR3, as DNA: TGTGCCTGGAGTGTAAAGGGAGTCAGTCAGCCCCAGCATTTT. As protein: CAWSVKGVSQPQHF.

This clonotype appeared many times. V and J are TRBV5-1 and TRBJ2-3; 8 nucleotides agree with TRBD2. The trim removed 4 bases at V and 6 bases at J, leaving 13 bases unmatched. Germline-derived CDR1 and CDR2 are SGHRS and YFSETQ. The CDR3 sequence is 16 residues long. This CDR3 reads CASSARPGLAADTQYF. In nucleotides, the CDR3 is TGCGCCAGCAGCGCCCGTCCCGGACTAGCAGCGGATACGCAGTATTTT.

This clonotype came up many times. The chain combines TRBV7-9 with TRBJ1-1, with TRBD1 matching over 7 bases. The CDR3 has 14 amino acids. The J segment lost 6 bases and the V segment lost 7 bases, leaving 11 bases of the junction unmatched. The germline V gene encodes CDR1 SEHNR and CDR2 FQNEAQ (reference sequence). In DNA, the CDR3 is TGTGCCAGCACCCTGGAGGGGGCATTCGCTGAAGCTTTCTTT. Translated: CASTLEGAFAEAFF. Using reference TRBV7-9 and TRBJ1-1 for the parts outside the CDR3, the full variable domain is DTGVSQNPRHKITKRGQNVTFRCDPISEHNRLYWYRQTLGQGPEFLTYFQNEAQLEKSRLLSDRFSAERPKGSFSTLEIQRTEQGDSAMYLCASTLEGAFAEAFFGQGTRLTVV.

This clonotype appeared many times. The chain has TRBV20-1 and TRBJ1-1, with D unclear. V was clipped by 5 bases and J by 3 bases, with 10 bases between them. CDR1 and CDR2 from the germline V gene are DFQATT and SNEGSKA (reference sequence). This CDR3 comprises 12 residues. This CDR3 is CSASLRDTEAFF. The DNA for the CDR3 is TGCAGTGCTTCCCTGAGGGACACTGAAGCTTTCTTT.

This clonotype was found many times. The rearrangement joins TRBV12-3 or TRBV12-4 to TRBJ2-7; 7 bases are a match to TRBD1. The CDR3 is 13 amino acids. J lost 5 bases, V lost 5 bases, and 6 bases had no gene match. The CDR3 spells CASSEGGWHEQYF. The CDR3 region has the DNA TGTGCCAGCAGTGAAGGGGGCTGGCACGAGCAGTACTTC.

The J gene is TRBJ1-1, the V gene TRBV7-2, with D maybe TRBD1 (6 bases). Trimming removed 5 bases from V and 4 bases from J, with 17 bases in between. This CDR3 is built from 15 residues. Germline lookup yields CDR1 SGHTA and CDR2 FQGNSA. DNA for the CDR3: TGTGCCAGCAGCCTTGTACGGGGGGCGCCCACTGAAGCTTTCTTT. It translates to CASSLVRGAPTEAFF.

This clonotype was recorded many times. This chain connects TRBV20-1 to TRBJ2-7; D might be TRBD2 (5 bases). CDR3 length: 14 residues. V shed 3 bases and J shed 2 bases, with 14 bases lying between them. Germline V gives CDR1 DFQATT, CDR2 SNEGSKA (reference sequence). This CDR3 is CSARGLRTAYEQYF. CDR3 sequence (DNA): TGCAGTGCTAGGGGTTTGAGGACTGCCTACGAGCAGTACTTC.

This clonotype was found a few times. The chain joins TRBV20-1 to TRBJ2-5; no clear D gene. Trimming left V 1 base short and J 2 bases short, with 20 bases between. The germline V gene encodes CDR1 DFQATT and CDR2 SNEGSKA (reference sequence). The CDR3 loop spans 17 amino acids. This CDR3 is CSARAKGRRLSQETQYF. CDR3 DNA: TGCAGTGCTAGAGCGAAGGGCAGGCGCCTATCGCAAGAGACCCAGTACTTC.

This chain uses TRBV3-1 with TRBJ2-7; 7 nucleotides agree with TRBD1. Germline V lookup: CDR1 LGHDT, CDR2 YNNKEL (reference sequence). J lost 0 bases, V lost 1 base, and 3 bases had no gene match. This CDR3 is built from 15 residues. CDR3 protein: CASSQGGQASYEQYF. Here the CDR3 DNA reads TGTGCCAGCAGCCAAGGAGGACAGGCCTCCTACGAGCAGTACTTC.

This clonotype was detected many times. This chain connects TRBV18 to TRBJ2-1; 9 bases align to TRBD1. The germline gives CDR1 KGHSH, CDR2 LQKENI. The length of the CDR3 is 14 residues. The trim removed 3 bases at V and 7 bases at J, leaving 4 bases unmatched. The CDR3 reads CASSPRTGVNEQFF. CDR3 DNA: TGTGCCAGCTCACCCCGGACAGGGGTGAATGAGCAGTTCTTC.